At least ten counts were recorded for the clone carrying this T cell receptor beta chain. Germline CDR1 reads MNHEY; CDR2 reads SMNVEV (reference sequence). Trimming removed 4 bases at V and 0 bases at J, with 22 bases between. CDR3 size: 20 residues. The data belong to a study of T cell repertoires in cytomegalovirus infection. TCRdb itself ran the reads through MiXCR, one entry per CDR3 protein. The profile shows around 440,000 distinct CDR3 sequences, around 11% of them singletons. Sequencing was carried out using PBMCs. This sequence joins TRBV27 and TRBJ1-6; maybe TRBD1 (5 bases). This sequence originates from a human donor in good health (CMV status not recorded). Some clones in this sample may be carry-over from other donors' samples. CDR3 DNA: TGTGCCAGCAGTTGGAGGGCAACAGGAGGCCTCAGCTCCTATAATTCACCCCTCCACTTT. Its translation is CASSWRATGGLSSYNSPLHF.